This T cell receptor beta chain was captured by sequencing in a study of shared clonotypes between healthy human individuals. The germline V gene has CDR1 MGHRA and CDR2 YSYEKL. V lost 4 bases to trimming and J lost 4 bases, with 16 bases between them. This CDR3 has 15 amino acids. Assay used: immunoSEQ multiplex PCR; TCRdb lists only in-frame clones, some missing. The table has around 1,100,000 clones, about 80% seen once. V gene TRBV4-1 combines with J gene TRBJ1-2; D unclear. Sequencing input: memory CD4+ T cells from PBMCs. As to subset: CD45RA-negative fraction. This sequence originates from a man aged 18 to 30 in good health. Some clones in this sample may be carry-over from other donors' samples. The CDR3 spells CASSREVEGLYGYTF. The CDR3 DNA reads as TGCGCCAGCAGCCGAGAGGTAGAGGGCCTCTATGGCTACACCTTC.